The 23 T cell receptor beta chains below come from one sample, sequenced in a study of T cells in Graves' hyperthyroidism and ophthalmopathy. RNA transcripts gave rise to amplified TCR beta CDR3 regions. In the first-round RT-PCR of the TCR CDR3, the HTBI primer set was used. Via MiXCR, TCRdb re-called the multiplex PCR reads, giving one row per CDR3 protein. The sample records around 500,000 distinct CDR3 sequences, 11% to 15% being singletons. Source material: blood. These receptors were taken from a woman between 40 and 55 years old with Graves' hyperthyroidism.

This clonotype was seen more than once but under ten times. V usage is TRBV4-1 and J usage is TRBJ2-7, with TRBD2 matching over 10 bases. Germline CDR1 MGHRA, CDR2 YSYEKL. The CDR3 is 17 amino acids. V was pared by 1 base and J by 3 bases, with 9 bases of the junction left unmatched. The CDR3 DNA reads TGCGCCAGCAGCCAAGGCCTGCTAGCGGGAGCCCACTACGAGCAGTACTTC. Translated, it gives CASSQGLLAGAHYEQYF.

The J gene is TRBJ1-2, the V gene TRBV7-2; a possible D gene is TRBD1 (6 bases). The CDR3 covers 15 residues. Germline CDR1 reads SGHTA; CDR2 reads FQGNSA. The V and J ends lost 4 bases and 8 bases respectively, with 20 bases between them. As DNA, the CDR3 is TGTGCCAGCAGCTCATGGGCAGGGGCAGGGGACGGCTACACCTTC. Its translation: CASSSWAGAGDGYTF. Drawing the rest from reference TRBV7-2 and TRBJ1-2, the complete variable domain is GAGVSQSPSNKVTEKGKDVELRCDPISGHTALYWYRQSLGQGLEFLIYFQGNSAPDKSGLPSDRFSAERTGGSVSTLTIQRTQQEDSAVYLCASSSWAGAGDGYTFGSGTRLTVV.

This sequence joins TRBV14 and TRBJ2-2, with 7 nucleotides matching TRBD2. The trim removed 4 bases at V and 0 bases at J, leaving 5 bases unmatched. This CDR3 is built from 16 residues. Looked up from germline, CDR1 is SGHDN and CDR2 is FVKESK. The CDR3 region is CASSPFAGANTGELFF. CDR3 bases: TGTGCCAGCAGCCCTTTCGCGGGAGCGAACACCGGGGAGCTGTTTTTT.

J is TRBJ1-5 and V is TRBV20-1, with D hard to call. CDR1 DFQATT and CDR2 SNEGSKA come from the germline V gene (reference sequence). The V end lost 6 bases, the J end lost 0 bases, and 18 bases lay between the germline ends. The CDR3 length is 16 residues. The DNA of the CDR3 is TGCAGTGCGGAGGGTGGGTCCCATCATAGCAATCAGCCCCAGCATTTT. Protein: CSAEGGSHHSNQPQHF.

In its sample, this clonotype was seen many times. This chain joins TRBV27 and TRBJ2-2; D not certain. This CDR3 contains 16 residues. V gave up 6 bases and J gave up 0 bases, with 14 bases separating them. Germline V gene sequence: CDR1 MNHEY, CDR2 SMNVEV (reference sequence). The CDR3 reads CASRLSGRTNTGELFF. CDR3 nucleotide sequence: TGTGCCAGCAGACTGAGTGGGCGGACGAACACCGGGGAGCTGTTTTTT.

This clonotype was counted at least ten times. The chain joins TRBV5-6 to TRBJ2-1, with D perhaps TRBD1 (5 bases). V was clipped by 1 base and J by 1 base, with 12 bases between them. Germline lookup yields CDR1 SGHDT and CDR2 YYEEEE. CDR3 length: 16 amino acids. CDR3 region: CASSLRQTWSYNEQFF. CDR3 sequence (DNA): TGTGCCAGCAGCTTGCGACAGACTTGGTCCTACAATGAGCAGTTCTTC.

This clonotype was seen many times. The rearrangement links TRBV5-1 to TRBJ1-1; tentatively, D is TRBD1 (5 bases). With 4 bases removed from V and 0 bases from J, the gap between germline ends came to 19 bases. The length of the CDR3 is 17 residues. CDR1 is SGHRS and CDR2 is YFSETQ in the germline V gene. The CDR3 DNA follows: TGCGCCAGCAGCCCGACGGGGCCCAGCTTATTGAACACTGAAGCTTTCTTT. This gives the protein CASSPTGPSLLNTEAFF.

This clonotype has a handful of counts. This rearrangement joins TRBV5-8 to TRBJ2-7, with 13 positions matching TRBD2. This CDR3 is built from 15 residues. V dropped 4 bases and J dropped 4; count of bases not matched to a gene: 5. The V gene's germline CDR1 is SGHTS and CDR2 YDEGEE. The CDR3 nucleotides read TGTGCCAGCAGCGGACCGGGACTAGCGGGGTACGAGCAGTACTTC. This sequence encodes CASSGPGLAGYEQYF.

This clonotype was observed at least ten times. This chain connects TRBV3-1 to TRBJ2-7, with D hard to call. The germline gives CDR1 LGHDT, CDR2 YNNKEL (reference sequence). This CDR3 region has 13 residues. Trimming removed 0 bases at V and 5 bases at J, with 8 bases between. The CDR3 reads CASSQDPGNEQYF. DNA for the CDR3: TGTGCCAGCAGCCAAGATCCAGGCAACGAGCAGTACTTC.

The chain recombines TRBV27 with TRBJ1-5; a possible D gene is TRBD1 (6 bases). The CDR3 runs to 15 residues. Germline V gene data show CDR1 as MNHEY and CDR2 as SMNVEV (reference sequence). Trimming removed 2 bases from V and 5 bases from J, with 13 bases in between. The CDR3 bases are TGTGCCAGCAGTTTAATGGGGGCAGCAGATCAGCCCCAGCATTTT. It is translated as CASSLMGAADQPQHF.

As concerns this clonotype: Given a much more abundant clone one base away, this may be a read error. The CDR3 here is CASSSGAGVAGELFF. The CDR3 DNA is TGTGCCAGCAGCTCGGGGGCAGGGGTCGCCGGGGAGCTGTTTTTT. This chain links TRBV7-9 with TRBJ2-2; D is possibly TRBD1 or TRBD2 (6 bases each). V shed 4 bases and J shed 6 bases, with 15 bases lying between them. The CDR3 is 15 amino acids. CDR1 SEHNR and CDR2 FQNEAQ come from the germline V gene (reference sequence).

V is TRBV2 and J is TRBJ2-7, with 13 bases identical to TRBD2. V shed 9 bases and J 5 bases; nucleotides not matched to a gene: 7. The CDR3 contains 14 residues. Germline V lookup: CDR1 SNHLY, CDR2 FYNNEI. In DNA, the CDR3 is TGTGCCAGTCATTCCGGACTAGCGGGAGACGAGCAGTACTTC. It codes for CASHSGLAGDEQYF.

This clonotype was seen many times. This sequence joins TRBV12-3 or TRBV12-4 and TRBJ1-6; no clear D gene. The V end was cut by 7 bases, the J end by 13 bases, with 26 bases between. The CDR3 has 16 residues. In DNA form, the CDR3 reads TGTGCCAGCACCCCCGGAGTCCTCTCCTTGTTGGCGCCCCTCCACTTT. It encodes CASTPGVLSLLAPLHF.

In this sample, this clonotype turned up a few times. The gene calls are TRBV4-1 and TRBJ2-5, with D perhaps TRBD2 (5 bases). Germline CDR1 MGHRA, CDR2 YSYEKL. V was shortened by 2 bases and J by 2 bases, with 18 bases between the two germline ends. This CDR3 is built from 17 residues. The CDR3, as DNA: TGCGCCAGCAGCCAACCCCTCGAGCGGAAAGCTCAAGAGACCCAGTACTTC. Translation gives CASSQPLERKAQETQYF.

V is TRBV12-3 or TRBV12-4 and J is TRBJ2-7; TRBD2 agrees at 11 bases. The length of the CDR3 is 14 residues. Losses at the gene ends were 6 bases for V and 4 bases for J; bases not matched to a gene: 5. DNA for the CDR3: TGTGCCAGCAGAATAGCGGGAGGGCCTTACGAGCAGTACTTC. This sequence encodes CASRIAGGPYEQYF.

This clonotype was recorded at least ten times. V usage is TRBV29-1 and J usage is TRBJ2-2; no firm D call. Germline V CDR1 and CDR2: SQVTM, ANQGSEA. The CDR3 spans 14 residues. Trimming left V 6 bases short and J 1 base short, with 12 bases between. The CDR3 DNA reads TGCAGCGTCCTGTGGGCAGGGAACACCGGGGAGCTGTTTTTT. Its protein is CSVLWAGNTGELFF.

This clonotype has at least ten counts. This chain links TRBV20-1 with TRBJ2-7, with TRBD2 matching 8 bases. There are 15 residues in the CDR3. The trim removed 2 bases at V and 0 bases at J, leaving 6 bases unmatched. The germline gives CDR1 DFQATT, CDR2 SNEGSKA (reference sequence). The CDR3 loop is CSARNPAGASYEQYF. DNA of the CDR3: TGCAGTGCTAGAAACCCAGCGGGAGCCTCCTACGAGCAGTACTTC.

This clonotype was seen at least ten times. This sequence joins TRBV25-1 and TRBJ2-3; 10 bases line up with TRBD2. CDR3 length: 17 amino acids. V trimming: 3 bases; J trimming: 5 bases; junction bases outside the gene matches: 11. Germline V gene sequence: CDR1 MGHDK, CDR2 SYGVNS. This chain's CDR3 is CASSDQREGLRVDTQYF. In nucleotides, the CDR3 is TGTGCCAGCAGTGACCAGCGGGAGGGCCTCAGGGTAGATACGCAGTATTTT.

This clonotype was counted at least ten times. The chain is built from TRBV7-2 and TRBJ1-2; D gene uncertain. The V gene's germline CDR1 is SGHTA and CDR2 FQGNSA. V lost 1 base and J 1 base, leaving 7 bases between the germline ends. This CDR3 comprises 14 residues. CDR3 coding DNA: TGTGCCAGCAGCTTAGGCAGATATAACTATGGCTACACCTTC. This codes for CASSLGRYNYGYTF. The complete variable domain, with remaining parts taken from reference TRBV7-2 and TRBJ1-2, reads GAGVSQSPSNKVTEKGKDVELRCDPISGHTALYWYRQSLGQGLEFLIYFQGNSAPDKSGLPSDRFSAERTGGSVSTLTIQRTQQEDSAVYLCASSLGRYNYGYTFGSGTRLTVV.

At least ten counts were recorded for this clonotype. The chain employs TRBV12-3 or TRBV12-4 and TRBJ1-5; D is perhaps TRBD1 (5 bases). This CDR3 is built from 13 residues. V was trimmed by 6 bases and J by 7 bases, leaving 13 bases between them. In DNA form, the CDR3 reads TGTGCCAGCAGAGGGTCGTCAGGGCAGCCCCAGCATTTT. It codes for CASRGSSGQPQHF.

J is TRBJ2-7 and V is TRBV20-1; D is unclear. Germline V lookup: CDR1 DFQATT, CDR2 SNEGSKA (reference sequence). Trimming removed 3 bases at V and 7 bases at J, with 19 bases between. CDR3 length: 14 amino acids. The CDR3 region has the DNA TGCAGTGCTAGTTTGGGTGGGCTCTACAATGAGCAGTACTTC. Translated: CSASLGGLYNEQYF.

This sequence joins TRBV9 and TRBJ2-3; D may be TRBD1 or TRBD2 (5 bases each). This CDR3 has 15 residues. The V and J ends lost 3 bases and 2 bases respectively, with 13 bases between them. Germline assignment: CDR1 SGDLS and CDR2 YYNGEE. CDR3 DNA sequence: TGTGCCAGCAGCGGAGGGGACCTATACACAGATACGCAGTATTTT. It translates to CASSGGDLYTDTQYF.

This clonotype was recorded many times. The chain is built from TRBV20-1 and TRBJ2-1; D might be TRBD2 (6 bases). This CDR3 comprises 15 residues. CDR1 DFQATT and CDR2 SNEGSKA come from the germline V gene (reference sequence). With 0 bases removed from V and 7 bases from J, the gap between germline ends came to 16 bases. The CDR3 spells CSARDLIGRLNEQFF. CDR3 sequence (DNA): TGCAGTGCTAGAGATCTGATCGGGAGACTTAATGAGCAGTTCTTC.